The present T cell receptor beta chain was sequenced within a study of T cells in Graves' hyperthyroidism and ophthalmopathy. This clonotype has ten or more counts. An end of the junction does not agree with germline; a read error may underlie this. RNA transcripts gave rise to amplified TCR beta CDR3 regions. HTBI primers were employed in a first-round RT-PCR of the TCR CDR3. TCRdb reanalysed the multiplex PCR reads using MiXCR and keeps one entry per CDR3 protein. Of about 500,000 distinct CDR3 sequences detected, about 15% appear once; the ten largest clones hold less than 30%. Clinical symptoms, serum thyroxine, TRAb, thyroid ultrasound and orbital computed tomography informed diagnoses. This receptor was obtained from a woman in her 30s with Graves' ophthalmopathy. The sequenced material came from blood.

The CDR3 reads CASSLGNGVETQYF. Here the CDR3 DNA reads TGTGCTAGCAGCTTGGGAAATGGGGTGGAGACCCAGTACTTC. This chain connects TRBV7-7 to TRBJ2-5; D is unresolved. Germline V CDR1 and CDR2: SSHAT, FNYEAQ (reference sequence). The CDR3 length is 14 residues.